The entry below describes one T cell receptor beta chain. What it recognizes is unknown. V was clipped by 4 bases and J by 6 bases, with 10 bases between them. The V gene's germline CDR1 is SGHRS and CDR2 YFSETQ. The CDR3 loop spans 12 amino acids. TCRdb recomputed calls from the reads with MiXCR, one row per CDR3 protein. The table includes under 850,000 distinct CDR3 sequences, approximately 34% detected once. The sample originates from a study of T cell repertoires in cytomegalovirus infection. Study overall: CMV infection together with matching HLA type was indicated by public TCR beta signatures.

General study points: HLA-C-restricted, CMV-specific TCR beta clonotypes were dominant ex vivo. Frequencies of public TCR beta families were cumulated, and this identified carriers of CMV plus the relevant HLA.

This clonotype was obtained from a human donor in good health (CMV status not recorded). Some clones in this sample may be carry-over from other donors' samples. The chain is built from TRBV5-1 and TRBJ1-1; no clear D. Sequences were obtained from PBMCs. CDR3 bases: TGCGCCAGCAGCCGAGCGGGATCTGAAGCTTTCTTT. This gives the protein CASSRAGSEAFF.